The T cell receptor (beta chain) under discussion was sequenced for a study of long-term antiretroviral therapy in people with HIV. General observations from the study: Viral resistance, ART adherence and therapy changes all lacked available data. Dominant in the repertoire at all time points were clones expanded before ART.

Trimming stripped 2 bases from V and 3 bases from J, with 16 bases between. CDR3 length: 16 residues. Germline loops: CDR1 MGHRA, CDR2 YSYEKL. A note on this clone: Its specificity is unknown.

Treatment for every participant with HIV took place in the United States. Researchers ran immunoSEQ v3.0 at survey level. TCRdb's copy holds only in-frame clones and misses some; the assay was immunoSEQ multiplex PCR. The sample carries tens of thousands of clones, around 90% recorded once. The chain uses TRBV4-1 and TRBJ2-5; a weak D match, TRBD2 (5 bases). The specimen comprised unsorted PBMCs, sampled around 5 years after starting antiretroviral therapy. The receptor's source is a woman in her 40s with HIV. CDR3 sequence (DNA): TGCGCCAGCAGCCAACCCAAACGGGGAGTCGAAGAGACCCAGTACTTC. Amino acids: CASSQPKRGVEETQYF.